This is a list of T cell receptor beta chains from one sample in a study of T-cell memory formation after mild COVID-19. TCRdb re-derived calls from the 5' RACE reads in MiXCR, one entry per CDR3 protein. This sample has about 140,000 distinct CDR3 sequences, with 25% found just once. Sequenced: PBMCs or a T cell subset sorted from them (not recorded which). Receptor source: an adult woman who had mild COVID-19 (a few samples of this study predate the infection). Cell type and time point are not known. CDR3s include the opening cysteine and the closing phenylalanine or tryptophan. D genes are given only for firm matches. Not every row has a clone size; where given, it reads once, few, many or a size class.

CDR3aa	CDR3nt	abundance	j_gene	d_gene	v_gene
CASSPTGSLGETQYF	TGTGCCAGCAGCCCGACAGGGAGTCTGGGGGAGACCCAGTACTTC	NA	TRBJ2-5	TRBD1	TRBV7-3
CASSGRGPNEQFF	TGTGCCAGCAGCGGTCGGGGACCCAATGAGCAGTTCTTC	NA	TRBJ2-1	NA	TRBV7-2
CASSFDAWGKEQYF	TGTGCCAGCAGCTTTGACGCCTGGGGTAAGGAGCAGTACTTC	NA	TRBJ2-7	NA	TRBV7-9
CASSVAVYNEQFF	TGTGCCAGCAGCGTAGCTGTGTACAATGAGCAGTTCTTC	NA	TRBJ2-1	NA	TRBV9
CASSQEGDLRNYNEQFF	TGCGCCAGCAGCCAAGAGGGGGACCTACGGAACTACAATGAGCAGTTCTTC	few	TRBJ2-1	NA	TRBV4-1
CATSRLGSSGDYQHF	TGTGCCACCAGCAGACTTGGGTCCTCCGGAGACTACCAGCATTTT	NA	TRBJ1-5	NA	TRBV15
CASSPPVIGETQYF	TGTGCCAGCAGCCCCCCAGTGATCGGAGAGACCCAGTACTTC	few	TRBJ2-5	NA	TRBV12-3/TRBV12-4
CSARVSRSGRPDETQYF	TGCAGTGCTAGAGTCTCGCGAAGCGGGAGGCCCGATGAGACCCAGTACTTC	NA	TRBJ2-5	TRBD2	TRBV20-1
CSAREARTPNQPQHF	TGCAGTGCTAGAGAGGCCAGAACACCTAATCAGCCCCAGCATTTT	few	TRBJ1-5	NA	TRBV20-1
CASSLTGEGSGELFF	TGTGCCAGCAGCTTAACAGGGGAGGGCTCCGGGGAGCTGTTTTTT	few	TRBJ2-2	NA	TRBV7-2
CASSVTASGEETQYF	TGTGCCAGCAGCGTAACGGCTAGCGGGGAAGAGACCCAGTACTTC	NA	TRBJ2-5	TRBD2	TRBV9
CASSGQRAQVEQFF	TGTGCCAGCAGCGGACAAAGGGCCCAAGTTGAGCAGTTCTTC	few	TRBJ2-1	NA	TRBV9
CASSLLAGGGTDTQYF	TGTGCCAGCAGTTTACTAGCGGGAGGAGGCACAGATACGCAGTATTTT	NA	TRBJ2-3	TRBD2	TRBV27
CASSISQGQDEQYF	TGTGCCAGTAGTATAAGCCAGGGACAGGACGAGCAGTACTTC	NA	TRBJ2-7	TRBD1	TRBV19
CSATPGRATEAFF	TGCAGTGCTACCCCGGGGAGGGCCACTGAAGCTTTCTTT	NA	TRBJ1-1	NA	TRBV20-1
CASSQLIGQATTELPNYGYTF	TGCGCCAGCAGCCAACTGATAGGACAGGCCACTACCGAACTACCTAACTATGGCTACACCTTC	few	TRBJ1-2	TRBD1	TRBV4-3
CASSQRASNTEAFF	TGTGCCAGCAGCCAACGGGCCTCGAACACTGAAGCTTTCTTT	NA	TRBJ1-1	NA	TRBV7-8
CASSLNVGVGNTEAFF	TGTGCCAGCAGCTTAAATGTGGGGGTTGGGAACACTGAAGCTTTCTTT	NA	TRBJ1-1	NA	TRBV7-3
CASSLGLPSEQYF	TGTGCCAGCAGTTTAGGACTACCCTCCGAGCAGTACTTC	NA	TRBJ2-7	NA	TRBV12-3/TRBV12-4
CASSQATGDLYNEQFF	TGCGCCAGCAGCCAAGCTACAGGGGACCTCTACAATGAGCAGTTCTTC	many	TRBJ2-1	TRBD1	TRBV4-1
CASSLELVSSGANVLTF	TGTGCCAGCAGTTTGGAGTTGGTATCCTCTGGGGCCAACGTCCTGACTTTC	NA	TRBJ2-6	NA	TRBV12-3/TRBV12-4
CASSQQTGLVGKNIQYF	TGCGCCAGCAGCCAGCAGACAGGGTTGGTTGGCAAAAACATTCAGTACTTC	NA	TRBJ2-4	TRBD1	TRBV4-3
CASSGAGELDGYTF	TGTGCCAGCAGCGGGGCAGGGGAACTCGATGGCTACACCTTC	NA	TRBJ1-2	NA	TRBV7-9
CASSYSPEVAGDTGELFF	TGTGCCAGCAGTTACTCCCCTGAGGTAGCGGGAGACACCGGGGAGCTGTTTTTT	NA	TRBJ2-2	TRBD2	TRBV6-5
CSAKLAGGGIQYF	TGCAGTGCAAAACTAGCGGGGGGCGGTATTCAGTACTTC	few	TRBJ2-4	TRBD2	TRBV20-1
CAWSVGGYAFF	TGTGCCTGGAGTGTAGGAGGGTATGCTTTCTTT	NA	TRBJ1-1	NA	TRBV30
CSVETDRGVYEQYF	TGCAGCGTTGAAACGGACAGGGGGGTCTACGAGCAGTACTTC	NA	TRBJ2-7	TRBD1	TRBV29-1
CSARDRQGEGYGYTF	TGCAGTGCTAGAGACAGACAGGGAGAGGGGTATGGCTACACCTTC	NA	TRBJ1-2	TRBD1	TRBV20-1
CASSTFGVRSTGELFF	TGTGCCAGCAGCACCTTCGGAGTCCGAAGCACCGGGGAGCTGTTTTTT	NA	TRBJ2-2	NA	TRBV11-2
CASSEGDRSPSTDTQYF	TGTGCCAGCAGCGAAGGGGACCGATCCCCTAGCACAGATACGCAGTATTTT	NA	TRBJ2-3	NA	TRBV7-6
CASSLPGQEEETQYF	TGTGCCAGCAGCTTACCGGGACAGGAGGAAGAGACCCAGTACTTC	NA	TRBJ2-5	TRBD1	TRBV7-9
CASSRTGGPTNYGYTF	TGTGCCAGCAGTCGGACAGGGGGCCCAACTAACTATGGCTACACCTTC	NA	TRBJ1-2	TRBD1	TRBV2
CSVENDHYEQYF	TGCAGCGTTGAAAACGATCACTACGAGCAGTACTTC	NA	TRBJ2-7	NA	TRBV29-1
CASSFIDSSYEQYF	TGTGCCAGCAGCTTTATCGACAGCTCCTACGAGCAGTACTTC	NA	TRBJ2-7	NA	TRBV7-9
CASGLARDYSYEQYF	TGTGCTAGTGGTTTGGCCCGGGACTACTCCTACGAGCAGTACTTC	few	TRBJ2-7	TRBD2	TRBV12-5
CSVFVGSGYNEQFF	TGCAGCGTTTTTGTAGGCTCGGGCTACAATGAGCAGTTCTTC	NA	TRBJ2-1	NA	TRBV29-1
CASSFPGGDTQYF	TGTGCCAGCAGCTTTCCTGGAGGAGATACGCAGTATTTT	few	TRBJ2-3	NA	TRBV7-9
CASSLNRNNEQFF	TGTGCCAGCAGCTTAAACAGAAACAATGAGCAGTTCTTC	NA	TRBJ2-1	NA	TRBV7-9
CASSLEFSSTTYEQYF	TGCGCCAGCAGCTTGGAATTTAGCTCCACCACCTACGAGCAGTACTTC	NA	TRBJ2-7	NA	TRBV5-1
CATSRTELDSDYGYTF	TGTGCCACCAGCAGAACGGAACTGGACAGCGACTATGGCTACACCTTC	NA	TRBJ1-2	NA	TRBV15
CASTHEKSSYNEQFF	TGTGCCAGCACCCACGAGAAGAGCTCCTACAATGAGCAGTTCTTC	few	TRBJ2-1	NA	TRBV12-3/TRBV12-4
CASSQSGNTEAFF	TGTGCCAGCAGCCAAAGTGGGAACACTGAAGCTTTCTTT	NA	TRBJ1-1	NA	TRBV3-1
CASSQEGGHYEQYF	TGCGCCAGCAGCCAAGAGGGGGGGCACTACGAGCAGTACTTC	NA	TRBJ2-7	NA	TRBV4-1
CASGVVRQETQYF	TGCGCCAGCGGGGTTGTTCGCCAAGAGACCCAGTACTTC	NA	TRBJ2-5	NA	TRBV5-1
CASSQERGSPLHF	TGCGCCAGCAGCCAAGAGAGGGGTTCACCCCTCCACTTT	NA	TRBJ1-6	NA	TRBV4-3
CATPGQENTGELFF	TGTGCCACTCCGGGACAGGAAAACACCGGGGAGCTGTTTTTT	NA	TRBJ2-2	TRBD1	TRBV15
CSASAGTDLGEQYF	TGCAGTGCTAGTGCCGGGACGGACCTAGGGGAGCAGTACTTC	many	TRBJ2-7	NA	TRBV20-1
CASSYRDITDTQYF	TGTGCCAGCAGTTACCGGGACATCACAGATACGCAGTATTTT	few	TRBJ2-3	NA	TRBV6-6
CASRTQGAFYGYTF	TGTGCCAGCAGGACGCAGGGGGCTTTCTATGGCTACACCTTC	NA	TRBJ1-2	TRBD1	TRBV28
CASSLAHPTGSYEQYF	TGTGCCAGCAGTTTAGCCCACCCGACAGGGTCGTACGAGCAGTACTTC	NA	TRBJ2-7	TRBD1	TRBV12-3/TRBV12-4